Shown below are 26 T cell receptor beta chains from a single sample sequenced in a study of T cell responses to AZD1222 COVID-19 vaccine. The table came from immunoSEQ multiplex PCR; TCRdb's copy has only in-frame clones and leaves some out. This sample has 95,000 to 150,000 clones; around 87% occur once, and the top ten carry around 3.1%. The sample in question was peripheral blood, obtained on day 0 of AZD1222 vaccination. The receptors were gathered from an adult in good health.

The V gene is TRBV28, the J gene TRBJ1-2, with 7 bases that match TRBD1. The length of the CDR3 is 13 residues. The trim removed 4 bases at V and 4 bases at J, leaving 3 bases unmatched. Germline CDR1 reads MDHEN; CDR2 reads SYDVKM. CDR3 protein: CASSSGGTYGYTF. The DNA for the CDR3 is TGTGCCAGCAGTTCAGGGGGGACCTATGGCTACACCTTC.

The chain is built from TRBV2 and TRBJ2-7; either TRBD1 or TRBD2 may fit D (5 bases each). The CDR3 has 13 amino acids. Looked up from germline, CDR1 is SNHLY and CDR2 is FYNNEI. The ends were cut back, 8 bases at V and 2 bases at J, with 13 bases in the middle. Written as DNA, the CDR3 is TGTGCCAGCGGCCGGGACCTTACCTACGAGCAGTACTTC. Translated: CASGRDLTYEQYF.

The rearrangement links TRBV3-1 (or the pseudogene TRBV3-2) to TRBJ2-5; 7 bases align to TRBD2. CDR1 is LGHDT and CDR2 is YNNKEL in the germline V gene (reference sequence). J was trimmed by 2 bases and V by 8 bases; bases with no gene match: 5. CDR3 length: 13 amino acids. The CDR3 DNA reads TGTGCCAGCCGACGGGGGGTACAAGAGACCCAGTACTTC. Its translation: CASRRGVQETQYF.

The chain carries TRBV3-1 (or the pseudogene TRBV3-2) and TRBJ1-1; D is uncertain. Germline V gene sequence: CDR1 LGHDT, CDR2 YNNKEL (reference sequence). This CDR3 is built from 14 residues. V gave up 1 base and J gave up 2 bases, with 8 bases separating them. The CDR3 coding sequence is TGTGCCAGCAGCCAAGGGCCGACTAACACTGAAGCTTTCTTT. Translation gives CASSQGPTNTEAFF.

CDR3 region: CASSFAGGPGEQYF. In nucleotides, the CDR3 is TGTGCCAGCAGCTTCGCGGGGGGGCCAGGCGAGCAGTACTTC. The J gene is TRBJ2-7, the V gene TRBV7-9, with 9 bases matching TRBD2. This CDR3 region has 14 residues. V lost 3 bases, J lost 6 bases, and 6 bases stayed unmatched. Germline V gives CDR1 SEHNR, CDR2 FQNEAQ (reference sequence).

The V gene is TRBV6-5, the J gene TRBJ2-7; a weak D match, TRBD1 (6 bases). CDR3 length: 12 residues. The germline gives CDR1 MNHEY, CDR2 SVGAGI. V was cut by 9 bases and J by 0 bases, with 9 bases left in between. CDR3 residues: CASQGSSYEQYF. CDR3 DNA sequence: TGTGCCAGTCAGGGGAGCTCCTACGAGCAGTACTTC.

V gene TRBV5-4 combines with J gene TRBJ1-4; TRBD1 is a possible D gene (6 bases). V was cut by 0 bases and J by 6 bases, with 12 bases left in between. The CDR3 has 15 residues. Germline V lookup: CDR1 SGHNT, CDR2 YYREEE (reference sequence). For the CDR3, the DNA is TGTGCCAGCAGCTTGGAACAGGGTAGGCATGAAAAACTGTTTTTT. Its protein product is CASSLEQGRHEKLFF.

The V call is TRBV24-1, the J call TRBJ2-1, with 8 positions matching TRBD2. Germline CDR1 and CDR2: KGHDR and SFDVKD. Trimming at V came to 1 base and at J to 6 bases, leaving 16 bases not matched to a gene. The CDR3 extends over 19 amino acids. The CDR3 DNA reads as TGTGCCACCAGTGATTTCGGAGGCCCAGCGGGAGCCGGGGGCAATGAGCAGTTCTTC. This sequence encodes CATSDFGGPAGAGGNEQFF.

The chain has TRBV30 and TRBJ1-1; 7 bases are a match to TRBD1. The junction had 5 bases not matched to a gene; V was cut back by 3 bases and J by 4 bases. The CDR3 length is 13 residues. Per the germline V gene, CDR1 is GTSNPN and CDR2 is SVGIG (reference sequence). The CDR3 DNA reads TGTGCCTGGAGCGTCAGGGGGGCCACTGAAGCTTTCTTT. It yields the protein CAWSVRGATEAFF.

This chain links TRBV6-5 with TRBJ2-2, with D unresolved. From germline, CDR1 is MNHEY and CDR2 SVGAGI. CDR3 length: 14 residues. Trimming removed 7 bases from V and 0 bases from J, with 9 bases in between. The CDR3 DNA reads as TGTGCCAGCATTGGACGGTCGAACACCGGGGAGCTGTTTTTT. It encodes CASIGRSNTGELFF.

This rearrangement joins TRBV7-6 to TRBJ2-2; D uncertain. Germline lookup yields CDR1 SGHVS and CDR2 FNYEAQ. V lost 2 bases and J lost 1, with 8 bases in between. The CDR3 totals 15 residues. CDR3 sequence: CASSLNRMNTGELFF. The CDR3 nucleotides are TGTGCCAGCAGCTTAAACAGAATGAACACCGGGGAGCTGTTTTTT.

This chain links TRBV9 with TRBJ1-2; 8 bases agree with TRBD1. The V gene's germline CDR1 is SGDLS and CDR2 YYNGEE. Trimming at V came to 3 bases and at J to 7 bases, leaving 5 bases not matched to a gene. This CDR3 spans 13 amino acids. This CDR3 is CASSAMTGAGYTF. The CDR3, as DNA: TGTGCCAGCAGCGCTATGACAGGGGCTGGCTACACCTTC.

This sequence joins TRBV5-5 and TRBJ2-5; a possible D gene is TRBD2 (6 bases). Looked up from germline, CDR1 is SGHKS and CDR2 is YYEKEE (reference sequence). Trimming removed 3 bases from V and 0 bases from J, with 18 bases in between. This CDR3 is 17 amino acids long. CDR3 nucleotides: TGTGCCAGCAGCTGGGTCCCCTTACGGGGGTACCAAGAGACCCAGTACTTC. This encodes CASSWVPLRGYQETQYF.

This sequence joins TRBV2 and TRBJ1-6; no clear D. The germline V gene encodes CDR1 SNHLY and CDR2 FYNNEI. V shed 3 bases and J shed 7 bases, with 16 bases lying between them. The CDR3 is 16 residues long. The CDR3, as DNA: TGTGCCAGCAGTGATCATACCCGGGGTGAGAATTCACCCCTCCACTTT. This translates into CASSDHTRGENSPLHF.

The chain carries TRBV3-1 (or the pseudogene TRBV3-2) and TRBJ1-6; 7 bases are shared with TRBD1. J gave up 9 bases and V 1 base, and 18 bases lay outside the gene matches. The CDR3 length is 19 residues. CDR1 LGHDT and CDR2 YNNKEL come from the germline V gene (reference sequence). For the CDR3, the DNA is TGTGCCAGCAGCCAAGGAGGTGGTGGGTCAGGGGGTTTCGGTTCACCCCTCCACTTT. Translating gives CASSQGGGGSGGFGSPLHF.

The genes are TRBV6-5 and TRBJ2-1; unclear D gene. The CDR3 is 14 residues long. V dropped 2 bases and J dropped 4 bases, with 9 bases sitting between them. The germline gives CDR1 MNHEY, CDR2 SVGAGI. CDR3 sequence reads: CASSYTPSYNEQFF. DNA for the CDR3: TGTGCCAGCAGTTACACTCCCAGTTACAATGAGCAGTTCTTC.

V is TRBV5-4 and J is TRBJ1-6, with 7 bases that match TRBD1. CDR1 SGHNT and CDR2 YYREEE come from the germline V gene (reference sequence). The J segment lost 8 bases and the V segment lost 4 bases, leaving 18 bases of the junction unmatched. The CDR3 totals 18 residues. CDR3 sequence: CASSAGDSPPRGDSPLHF. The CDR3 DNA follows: TGTGCCAGCAGCGCGGGGGACAGTCCCCCAAGGGGTGATTCACCCCTCCACTTT. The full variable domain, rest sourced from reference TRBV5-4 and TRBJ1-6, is ETGVTQSPTHLIKTRGQQVTLRCSSQSGHNTVSWYQQALGQGPQFIFQYYREEENGRGNFPPRFSGLQFPNYSSELNVNALELDDSALYLCASSAGDSPPRGDSPLHFGNGTRLTVT.

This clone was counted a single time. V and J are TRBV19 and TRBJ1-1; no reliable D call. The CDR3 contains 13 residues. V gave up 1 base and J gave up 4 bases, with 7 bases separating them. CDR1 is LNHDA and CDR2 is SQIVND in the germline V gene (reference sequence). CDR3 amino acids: CASSIGPSTEAFF. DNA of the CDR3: TGTGCCAGTAGTATAGGTCCGAGCACTGAAGCTTTCTTT.

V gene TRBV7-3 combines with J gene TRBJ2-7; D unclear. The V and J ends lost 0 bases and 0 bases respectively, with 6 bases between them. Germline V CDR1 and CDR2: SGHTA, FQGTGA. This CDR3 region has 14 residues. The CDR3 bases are TGTGCCAGCAGCTTAACCCGGAGCTCCTACGAGCAGTACTTC. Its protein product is CASSLTRSSYEQYF.

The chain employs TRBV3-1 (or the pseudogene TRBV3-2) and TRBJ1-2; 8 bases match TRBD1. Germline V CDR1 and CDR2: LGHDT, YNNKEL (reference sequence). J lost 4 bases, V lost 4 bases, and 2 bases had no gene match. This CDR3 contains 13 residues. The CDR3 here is CASSPGGGYGYTF. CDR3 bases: TGTGCCAGCAGCCCAGGGGGCGGCTATGGCTACACCTTC.

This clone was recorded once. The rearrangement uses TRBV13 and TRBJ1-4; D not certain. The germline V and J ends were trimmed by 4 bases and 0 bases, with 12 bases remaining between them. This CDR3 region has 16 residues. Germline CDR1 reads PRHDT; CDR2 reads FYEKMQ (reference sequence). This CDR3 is CASSYARSATNEKLFF. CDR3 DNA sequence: TGTGCCAGCAGCTACGCCCGATCCGCAACTAATGAAAAACTGTTTTTT.

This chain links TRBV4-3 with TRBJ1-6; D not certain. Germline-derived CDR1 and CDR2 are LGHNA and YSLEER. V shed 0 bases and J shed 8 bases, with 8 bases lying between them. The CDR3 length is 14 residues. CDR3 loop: CASSQDRRDSPLHF. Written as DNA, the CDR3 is TGCGCCAGCAGCCAAGATCGAAGGGATTCACCCCTCCACTTT.

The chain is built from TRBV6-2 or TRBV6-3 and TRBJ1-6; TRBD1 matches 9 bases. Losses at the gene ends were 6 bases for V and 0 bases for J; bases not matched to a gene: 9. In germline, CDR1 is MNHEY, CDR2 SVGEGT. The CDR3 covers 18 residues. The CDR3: CASSSGTGPSSYNSPLHF. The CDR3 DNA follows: TGTGCCAGCAGCTCCGGGACAGGGCCGAGCTCCTATAATTCACCCCTCCACTTT.

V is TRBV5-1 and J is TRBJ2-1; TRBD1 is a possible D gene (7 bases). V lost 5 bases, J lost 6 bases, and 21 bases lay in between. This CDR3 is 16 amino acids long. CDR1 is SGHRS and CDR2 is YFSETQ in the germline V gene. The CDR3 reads CASRDRSGALVNEQFF. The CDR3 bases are TGCGCCAGCAGGGACAGGTCGGGGGCGCTGGTCAATGAGCAGTTCTTC.

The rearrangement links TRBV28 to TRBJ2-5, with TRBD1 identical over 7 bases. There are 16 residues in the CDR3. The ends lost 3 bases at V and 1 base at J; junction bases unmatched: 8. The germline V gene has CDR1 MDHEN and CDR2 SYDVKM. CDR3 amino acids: CASSFVPTGTQETQYF. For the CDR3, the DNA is TGTGCCAGCAGTTTCGTTCCGACAGGGACCCAAGAGACCCAGTACTTC.

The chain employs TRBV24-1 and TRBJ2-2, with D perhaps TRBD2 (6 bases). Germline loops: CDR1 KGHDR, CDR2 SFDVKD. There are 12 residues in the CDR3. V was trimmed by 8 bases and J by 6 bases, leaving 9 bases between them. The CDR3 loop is CATTSGPGELFF. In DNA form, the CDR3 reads TGTGCCACCACAAGCGGGCCCGGGGAGCTGTTTTTT.